The rows below give T cell receptor beta chains drawn from one sample of a study of cytomegalovirus exposure and HLA in healthy donors. Sequenced by immunoSEQ multiplex PCR; TCRdb stores in-frame clones only, minus some. The repertoire holds roughly 140,000 clones, with about 79% as singletons. The sample taken for sequencing was PBMCs. Every receptor here comes from a male donor in good health and CMV-seronegative. The CDR3 runs from the conserved cysteine through the conserved F or W. The order of the fields is V gene, D gene, clone size, J gene, CDR3 protein, CDR3 DNA. D genes are given only for firm matches. Some rows mark clone size as missing; the rest say once, few, many or name a class of expanded clone.

V gene: TRBV9; D gene: TRBD1; clone size: once; J gene: TRBJ1-3; CDR3 protein: CASSFPGTGGISGNTIYF; CDR3 DNA: TGTGCCAGCAGCTTTCCCGGGACAGGGGGTATCTCTGGAAACACCATATATTTT
V gene: TRBV4-1; D gene: TRBD1; clone size: .; J gene: TRBJ1-3; CDR3 protein: CASSPTGHSGNTIYF; CDR3 DNA: TGCGCCAGCAGCCCGACAGGGCACTCTGGAAACACCATATATTTT
V gene: TRBV7-2; D gene: .; clone size: .; J gene: TRBJ1-1; CDR3 protein: CASSLQVSGTEAFF; CDR3 DNA: TGTGCCAGCAGCTTGCAGGTATCGGGGACTGAAGCTTTCTTT
V gene: TRBV7-9; D gene: TRBD2; clone size: .; J gene: TRBJ2-3; CDR3 protein: CASTKGSSGGTDTQYF; CDR3 DNA: TGTGCCAGCACCAAGGGGTCTAGCGGGGGCACAGATACGCAGTATTTT
V gene: TRBV6-6; D gene: TRBD2; clone size: .; J gene: TRBJ2-3; CDR3 protein: CASSYQAGSTDTQYF; CDR3 DNA: TGTGCCAGCAGCTACCAAGCGGGGAGCACAGATACGCAGTATTTT
V gene: TRBV7-9; D gene: TRBD2; clone size: .; J gene: TRBJ2-2; CDR3 protein: CSSSFSAGTSGGAGYELFF; CDR3 DNA: TGTTCCAGCAGCTTCTCCGCCGGGACTAGCGGGGGGGCCGGTTATGAACTGTTTTTT
V gene: TRBV29-1; D gene: TRBD1; clone size: .; J gene: TRBJ2-7; CDR3 protein: CSVDGTGYHEQYF; CDR3 DNA: TGCAGCGTTGACGGGACAGGGTACCACGAGCAGTACTTC
V gene: TRBV6-6; D gene: .; clone size: few; J gene: TRBJ1-1; CDR3 protein: CASRKHDSVNTEAFF; CDR3 DNA: TGTGCCAGCAGAAAGCATGACAGCGTGAACACTGAAGCTTTCTTT
V gene: TRBV9; D gene: TRBD1; clone size: .; J gene: TRBJ1-1; CDR3 protein: CASSAQGALATEAFF; CDR3 DNA: TGTGCCAGCAGCGCACAGGGGGCGCTTGCCACTGAAGCTTTCTTT
V gene: TRBV10-3; D gene: TRBD1; clone size: .; J gene: TRBJ2-7; CDR3 protein: CAITEDRVRSYEQYF; CDR3 DNA: TGTGCCATCACCGAGGACAGGGTTCGCTCCTACGAGCAGTACTTC
V gene: TRBV19; D gene: .; clone size: .; J gene: TRBJ1-2; CDR3 protein: CASMGTTYNYGYTF; CDR3 DNA: TGTGCCAGTATGGGGACAACGTATAACTATGGCTACACCTTC
V gene: TRBV7-2; D gene: .; clone size: .; J gene: TRBJ2-7; CDR3 protein: CASSPQGPYEQYF; CDR3 DNA: TGTGCCAGCAGCCCCCAGGGGCCCTACGAGCAGTACTTC
V gene: TRBV19; D gene: .; clone size: .; J gene: TRBJ1-1; CDR3 protein: CASRNRDTEAFF; CDR3 DNA: TGTGCCAGTAGGAACAGGGACACTGAAGCTTTCTTT
V gene: TRBV21-1; D gene: .; clone size: once; J gene: TRBJ2-4; CDR3 protein: CASSLPVGQGAHIQYF; CDR3 DNA: .
V gene: TRBV19; D gene: TRBD1; clone size: .; J gene: TRBJ1-5; CDR3 protein: CASDQTGVWQPQHF; CDR3 DNA: TGTGCCAGCGATCAGACAGGGGTTTGGCAGCCCCAGCATTTT
V gene: TRBV4-3; D gene: .; clone size: .; J gene: TRBJ1-4; CDR3 protein: CASSQGAKNTANEKLFF; CDR3 DNA: TGCGCCAGCAGCCAGGGGGCAAAAAACACGGCTAATGAAAAACTGTTTTTT
V gene: TRBV7-4; D gene: TRBD2; clone size: .; J gene: TRBJ2-5; CDR3 protein: CASWGGAQYF; CDR3 DNA: TGTGCCAGCTGGGGGGGGGCCCAGTACTTC
V gene: TRBV7-9; D gene: TRBD1; clone size: .; J gene: TRBJ2-6; CDR3 protein: CSSSSTGLGANVLTF; CDR3 DNA: TGTTCCAGCAGCTCGACAGGGCTTGGGGCCAACGTCCTGACTTTC
V gene: TRBV28; D gene: TRBD1; clone size: .; J gene: TRBJ1-1; CDR3 protein: CASSPLGTAITEAFF; CDR3 DNA: TGTGCCAGCAGTCCCCTCGGGACAGCGATCACTGAAGCTTTCTTT
V gene: TRBV7-2; D gene: TRBD2; clone size: .; J gene: TRBJ2-3; CDR3 protein: CASSFRLAGGADTQYF; CDR3 DNA: TGTGCCAGCAGCTTTAGGCTAGCGGGAGGGGCAGATACGCAGTATTTT
V gene: TRBV6-5; D gene: .; clone size: .; J gene: TRBJ1-1; CDR3 protein: CASSRGLNTEAFF; CDR3 DNA: TGTGCCAGCAGTAGGGGATTGAACACTGAAGCTTTCTTT
V gene: TRBV19; D gene: .; clone size: .; J gene: TRBJ2-7; CDR3 protein: CASRQGSVDEQYF; CDR3 DNA: TGTGCCAGTAGGCAGGGCTCGGTCGACGAGCAGTACTTC
V gene: TRBV9; D gene: TRBD1; clone size: once; J gene: TRBJ2-1; CDR3 protein: CASSVRQGAYNEQFF; CDR3 DNA: TGTGCCAGCAGCGTCCGACAGGGGGCTTACAATGAGCAGTTCTTC
V gene: TRBV7-9; D gene: .; clone size: .; J gene: TRBJ1-1; CDR3 protein: CASSDFGSLGGEAFF; CDR3 DNA: TGTGCCAGCAGCGATTTCGGATCCTTAGGAGGTGAAGCTTTCTTT
V gene: TRBV5-6; D gene: .; clone size: .; J gene: TRBJ1-2; CDR3 protein: CASSLEQAYGYTF; CDR3 DNA: TGTGCCAGCAGCTTGGAACAGGCCTATGGCTACACCTTC
V gene: TRBV6-4; D gene: TRBD1; clone size: .; J gene: TRBJ1-2; CDR3 protein: CAGSAQGANYGYTF; CDR3 DNA: TGTGCCGGCAGTGCGCAGGGGGCTAACTATGGCTACACCTTC